These 28 T cell receptor beta chains share one sample of origin, sequenced in a study of cytomegalovirus exposure and HLA in healthy donors. Primers for the PCR totalled 60 Vbeta and 13 Jbeta. Only in-frame clones appear in the TCRdb table, and some are missing; sequencing was by immunoSEQ multiplex PCR. The sample contains about 130,000 clones, roughly 63% of which appear only once. The sequenced sample consisted of PBMCs. The receptor source for this set is a man under 40 in good health and CMV-seropositive.

This chain connects TRBV29-1 to TRBJ2-2; no definite D call. This CDR3 comprises 15 residues. V was clipped by 6 bases and J by 0 bases, with 14 bases between them. The germline CDR1 and CDR2 sequences are SQVTM and ANQGSEA. In DNA, the CDR3 is TGCAGCGTCGACTCGGGTGGCGCGAACACCGGGGAGCTGTTTTTT. Protein: CSVDSGGANTGELFF.

This clone has just a few counts. The chain joins TRBV7-4 to TRBJ2-3; D is possibly TRBD2 (6 bases). Trimming cost V 2 bases and J 5 bases, with 17 bases left between them. The germline gives CDR1 SGHVT, CDR2 SQSDAQ. The CDR3 is 16 amino acids. CDR3 in DNA: TGTGCCAGCAGCTTAATGGGCCTTGGGAGGCAAGATACGCAGTATTTT. Its protein product is CASSLMGLGRQDTQYF.

The rearrangement uses TRBV19 and TRBJ2-7; D unresolved. The CDR3 spans 12 residues. Trimming took 3 bases from V and 5 from J, leaving 8 bases between them. The germline V gene has CDR1 LNHDA and CDR2 SQIVND (reference sequence). The CDR3 bases are TGTGCCAGTAGTATGGCCCCACACGAGCAGTACTTC. It is translated as CASSMAPHEQYF.

V and J are TRBV7-2 and TRBJ2-6, with 8 bases identical to TRBD1. The CDR3 totals 16 residues. Germline-derived CDR1 and CDR2 are SGHTA and FQGNSA. Trimming cost V 4 bases and J 4 bases; bases outside gene matches: 6. The CDR3 region has the DNA TGTGCCAGCAGCTGGGACAGGTCTGCCGGGGCCAACGTCCTGACTTTC. Its translation is CASSWDRSAGANVLTF.

The chain uses TRBV5-4 and TRBJ2-7; the match to TRBD2 covers 9 bases. V was pared by 4 bases and J by 2 bases, with 7 bases of the junction left unmatched. CDR1 and CDR2 from the germline V gene are SGHNT and YYREEE (reference sequence). CDR3 length: 15 residues. The chain's CDR3 is CASSNRLAAPYEQYF. The CDR3 nucleotides read TGTGCCAGCAGCAATAGACTAGCGGCCCCCTACGAGCAGTACTTC.

This sequence joins TRBV30 and TRBJ2-7, with a possible D match to TRBD1 (7 bases). Deletions cut 2 bases from V and 3 bases from J, with 20 bases between. This CDR3 is built from 16 residues. CDR1 is GTSNPN and CDR2 is SVGIG in the germline V gene (reference sequence). DNA for the CDR3: TGTGCCTGGAGTTTCAGGGGGGTCCCTTTAATCTACGAGCAGTACTTC. As protein: CAWSFRGVPLIYEQYF.

Note on this clone: The same CDR3 arises from other DNA sequences in this sample as well. The V gene is TRBV7-9, the J gene TRBJ2-7; 9 positions agree with TRBD1. Per germline, CDR1 SEHNR and CDR2 FQNEAQ (reference sequence). This CDR3 spans 14 amino acids. V shed 5 bases and J 3 bases; nucleotides not matched to a gene: 5. This CDR3 is CASSPGTGLYEQYF. The CDR3 nucleotides are TGTGCCAGCAGCCCCGGGACAGGGCTCTACGAGCAGTACTTC.

The J gene is TRBJ1-1, the V gene TRBV10-3; 8 nucleotides match TRBD1. The length of the CDR3 is 13 residues. Germline values: CDR1 ENHRY, CDR2 SYGVKD. J was trimmed by 2 bases and V by 6 bases; bases with no gene match: 2. The CDR3 DNA sequence: TGTGCCATCAGGGACAGGGACAACACTGAAGCTTTCTTT. Translated: CAIRDRDNTEAFF.

The chain joins TRBV28 to TRBJ2-7; D may be TRBD1 (9 bases). V lost 2 bases and J lost 6, with 20 bases in between. Per germline, CDR1 MDHEN and CDR2 SYDVKM. CDR3 size: 16 residues. The CDR3 is CASSLISGTGLSEQYF. CDR3 DNA: TGTGCCAGCAGTTTAATTAGCGGGACAGGGCTAAGCGAGCAGTACTTC.

V gene TRBV9 combines with J gene TRBJ2-2, with 7 bases aligning to TRBD1. This CDR3 contains 19 residues. V shed 3 bases and J 0 bases; nucleotides not matched to a gene: 14. The germline CDR1 and CDR2 sequences are SGDLS and YYNGEE. Written as DNA, the CDR3 is TGTGCCAGCAGCGAGACAGGGTTTCGGCAAGCCCCGAACACCGGGGAGCTGTTTTTT. Amino acids: CASSETGFRQAPNTGELFF.

The V gene is TRBV5-1, the J gene TRBJ2-3, with D possibly matching TRBD1 (5 bases). The CDR3 runs 14 residues. Germline loops: CDR1 SGHRS, CDR2 YFSETQ. V was pared by 1 base and J by 4 bases, with 10 bases between. As DNA, the CDR3 is TGCGCCAGCAGCTTGCTAGGGGCGGCAGATACGCAGTATTTT. This translates into CASSLLGAADTQYF.

V is TRBV11-1 and J is TRBJ2-3, with 15 bases identical to TRBD2. The V gene's germline CDR1 is SGHAT and CDR2 FQDESV (reference sequence). After removal of 3 bases from V and 0 bases from J, the junction contained 7 bases not matched to a gene. CDR3 length: 19 amino acids. The CDR3 region has the DNA TGTGCCAGCAGCTTGAGGACTAGCGGGAGGGCTCGTAGCACAGATACGCAGTATTTT. It specifies CASSLRTSGRARSTDTQYF.

This clone occurred a few times. V usage is TRBV5-1 and J usage is TRBJ1-5, with a possible D match to TRBD1 (6 bases). V gave up 4 bases and J gave up 4 bases, with 15 bases separating them. Per the germline V gene, CDR1 is SGHRS and CDR2 is YFSETQ. This CDR3 spans 15 amino acids. CDR3 coding DNA: TGCGCCAGCAGCCTGGGGGGCGCGGAGAATCAGCCCCAGCATTTT. It specifies CASSLGGAENQPQHF.

The gene calls are TRBV7-2 and TRBJ2-5, with D possibly being TRBD1 (6 bases). Near its end, the DNA agrees better with TRBJ2-7, so the J call may be wrong. The germline V gene has CDR1 SGHTA and CDR2 FQGNSA. CDR3 length: 15 residues. CDR3 sequence: CASRAGGGFGREQYF. The CDR3 DNA follows: TGTGCCAGCAGGGCTGGTGGGGGCTTCGGACGCGAGCAGTACTTC.

This clone was counted a few times. The V and J genes are TRBV5-1 and TRBJ2-1; 9 bases agree with TRBD2. The CDR3 extends over 15 amino acids. The germline gives CDR1 SGHRS, CDR2 YFSETQ. After removal of 2 bases from V and 0 bases from J, the junction contained 0 bases not matched to a gene. The CDR3 DNA reads TGCGCCAGCAGCTTTAGCGGGAGCTCCTACAATGAGCAGTTCTTC. It is translated as CASSFSGSSYNEQFF.

The rearrangement joins TRBV6-6 to TRBJ2-5; D ambiguous. The tail of the sequence fits TRBJ2-7 better, so the J call may be wrong. Germline-derived CDR1 and CDR2 are MNHNY and SVGAGI (reference sequence). This CDR3 has 12 amino acids. For the CDR3, the DNA is TGTGCCAGCAGTTACACTACCTACGAGCAGTACTTC. Its translation is CASSYTTYEQYF.

The chain has TRBV5-1 and TRBJ2-2; possibly TRBD2 for D (5 bases). V was cut by 0 bases and J by 4 bases, with 10 bases left in between. CDR1 and CDR2 from the germline V gene are SGHRS and YFSETQ. This CDR3 comprises 15 residues. Here the CDR3 DNA reads TGCGCCAGCAGCTTGGGAGGGATCGGCACCGGGGAGCTGTTTTTT. Amino acid sequence: CASSLGGIGTGELFF.

V is TRBV6-1 and J is TRBJ2-6; the D gene is possibly TRBD2 (6 bases). CDR3 size: 16 residues. V was cut by 4 bases and J by 4 bases, with 14 bases left in between. Germline values: CDR1 MNHNS, CDR2 SASEGT. CDR3 in amino acids: CASSVSPEGGANVLTF. CDR3 bases: TGTGCCAGCAGTGTATCCCCGGAGGGAGGGGCCAACGTCCTGACTTTC.

As for this clone: One junction end does not reproduce the germline sequence, and a read error may be involved. This rearrangement joins TRBV2 to TRBJ2-5; tentative D call: TRBD2 (5 bases). The CDR3 consists of 13 residues. Germline-derived CDR1 and CDR2 are SNHLY and FYNNEI. This chain's CDR3 is CDSLRGLQETQYF. The CDR3 DNA reads as TGTGACAGCCTGCGCGGGTTACAAGAGACCCAGTACTTC.

The chain links TRBV5-6 to TRBJ1-5; D uncertain. The CDR3 has 14 amino acids. Per germline, CDR1 SGHDT and CDR2 YYEEEE. V lost 4 bases and J 1 base, leaving 9 bases between the germline ends. CDR3: CASSPLGSNQPQHF. The DNA for the CDR3 is TGTGCCAGCAGCCCTCTCGGGAGCAATCAGCCCCAGCATTTT.

The chain links TRBV15 to TRBJ2-7, with D hard to call. The germline gives CDR1 LNHNV, CDR2 YYDKDF (reference sequence). The CDR3 contains 13 residues. The V end lost 0 bases, the J end lost 3 bases, and 6 bases lay between the germline ends. In nucleotides, the CDR3 is TGTGCCACCAGCAGAGATGGCAGCTACGAGCAGTACTTC. Translating it yields CATSRDGSYEQYF.

The rearrangement links TRBV10-3 to TRBJ1-1; D not certain. The CDR3 totals 14 residues. Trimming took 11 bases from V and 4 from J, leaving 20 bases between them. CDR1 and CDR2 (germline): ENHRY, SYGVKD. CDR3 DNA: TGTGCCGCCACGGGGTATCCGGGGATCACTGAAGCTTTCTTT. Translation: CAATGYPGITEAFF.

Only a few counts were recorded for this clone. The chain employs TRBV5-5 and TRBJ1-2; 11 nucleotides line up with TRBD1. The CDR3 extends over 14 amino acids. Germline values: CDR1 SGHKS, CDR2 YYEKEE (reference sequence). V lost 3 bases and J lost 6; bases outside the gene matches: 4. CDR3 nucleotide sequence: TGTGCCAGCAGCTCCCGGACAGGGGGCAATGGCTACACCTTC. Protein: CASSSRTGGNGYTF.

This clone showed up just a few times. The genes are TRBV4-2 and TRBJ1-1; a weak D match, TRBD1 (6 bases). This CDR3 has 13 amino acids. Germline CDR1 reads LGHNA; CDR2 reads YNFKEQ. V was cut by 0 bases and J by 10 bases, with 12 bases left in between. The DNA for the CDR3 is TGTGCCAGCAGCCAAGATGAAGTAGGGGGAGCTTTCTTT. It yields the protein CASSQDEVGGAFF.

Only one count was recorded for this clone. This rearrangement joins TRBV27 to TRBJ2-3; D is uncertain. The germline CDR1 and CDR2 sequences are MNHEY and SMNVEV (reference sequence). The CDR3 runs 13 residues. The V end was cut by 3 bases, the J end by 2 bases, with 6 bases between. The CDR3 DNA reads as TGTGCCAGCAGTTTCCCATTCACAGATACGCAGTATTTT. It translates to CASSFPFTDTQYF.

Only a few counts were recorded for this clone. CDR3 sequence: CASSKNRDSLYNEQFF. As DNA, the CDR3 is TGCGCCAGCAGCAAGAACCGGGACAGCCTCTACAATGAGCAGTTCTTC. The gene calls are TRBV5-1 and TRBJ2-1; TRBD1 aligns across 7 bases. V shed 4 bases and J 3 bases; nucleotides not matched to a gene: 10. This CDR3 contains 16 residues. Germline values: CDR1 SGHRS, CDR2 YFSETQ.

The V and J genes are TRBV19 and TRBJ1-5; D is perhaps TRBD1 (5 bases). CDR1 and CDR2 from the germline V gene are LNHDA and SQIVND (reference sequence). V lost 5 bases to trimming and J lost 1 base, with 9 bases between them. CDR3 length equals 14 residues. Written as DNA, the CDR3 is TGTGCCAGTAGTGCAGGGTCGAGCAATCAGCCCCAGCATTTT. Its translation is CASSAGSSNQPQHF.

The chain couples TRBV9 to TRBJ1-4, with 9 bases that match TRBD1. Germline-derived CDR1 and CDR2 are SGDLS and YYNGEE. J lost 4 bases, V lost 0 bases, and 4 bases had no gene match. This CDR3 comprises 16 residues. The CDR3 is CASSVGVGQGNEKLFF. The DNA of the CDR3 is TGTGCCAGCAGCGTAGGAGTGGGACAGGGTAATGAAAAACTGTTTTTT.